This TCR beta chain comes out of a study of cytomegalovirus exposure and HLA in healthy donors. Whole-study results and caveats: Previous analysis showed most TCR beta V segments were productive about 87% or about 30% of the time.

CDR3 length: 15 residues. Germline values: CDR1 SGDLS, CDR2 YYNGEE. V lost 3 bases, J lost 3 bases, and 13 bases lay in between. 13 Jbeta primers and 60 Vbeta primers were used for the PCR. Sequencing was performed with immunoSEQ multiplex PCR; in TCRdb, only in-frame clones are kept and a portion is missing. The table records 200,000 or so clones, under 70% of them present only once. As for this clone: Its matching antigen is unknown.

The sample was PBMCs. This TCR came from a man in his forties in good health and CMV-seropositive. J is TRBJ2-1 and V is TRBV9; possibly TRBD2 for D (6 bases). The CDR3 DNA reads as TGTGCCAGCAGCGGCCCGGGAGCCTACTACAATGAGCAGTTCTTC. It encodes CASSGPGAYYNEQFF.